This TCR beta chain was identified during a study of technical replicates of blood from four donors (dated by TCRdb to the late 2010s). The CDR3 sequence holds 13 residues, the cysteine and phenylalanine included. Just CDR3 DNA is preserved here, 39 bases in frame from base 1. The V end loses 8 bases and the J end loses 0 bases, and a stretch of 11 bases separates them. According to the germline V gene, CDR1 reads MGHDK and CDR2 reads SYGVNS. Details on this clone: The antigen this receptor binds is unknown. No base quality values were provided; no much bigger clone lies one nucleotide off.

The library came from the immunoSEQ multiplex PCR assay. Sourced from immuneACCESS, this table was stored by TCRdb with only in-frame sequences that have V and J called. A share of the clones is absent; for the studies checked, an unresolved V gene accounts for under half, and the remainder has no known explanation. Present in this sample are more than 15,000 clones, 82% of which were seen just once. The ten largest make up about 9.4% of the sample. The sequenced sample was PBMCs. The clonotype comes from a human donor in good health. Some clones in this sample may be carry-over from other donors' samples. The chain was built from TRBV25-1 and TRBJ2-7; tentative D gene TRBD2, with 6 bases matching. The CDR3 protein is CASRGMFSYEQYF. The nucleotide sequence is given as TGTGCCAGCCGGGGGATGTTCTCCTACGAGCAGTACTTC.